The T cell receptor (beta chain) under discussion was sequenced for a study of blood T cell repertoires in COVID-19. Overall study context: The United States, Italy and Spain provided the acute and convalescent COVID-19 samples. PBMCs, B-cell-depleted T cells, or T cells were the source of the cDNA or gDNA that made up the material.

The CDR3 spans 15 residues. V lost 5 bases and J lost 8; bases outside the gene matches: 14. The germline V gene has CDR1 MDHEN and CDR2 SYDVKM. In the authors' methods: It was from reference gene primer amplification that nucleated cell counts were estimated. The method was immunoSEQ multiplex PCR; TCRdb's version includes in-frame clones alone and lacks a portion of them. The DNA gave D and trimming, while V, J and clone size come from that table. Among roughly 220,000 clones listed, roughly 80% were seen once. The J gene is TRBJ2-5, the V gene TRBV28; 7 bases fit TRBD1. The sequenced material came from peripheral blood. This clonotype was obtained from a woman in her thirties who had recovered from COVID-19. The CDR3 loop reads CASSGTGDRGGTQYF. The CDR3 DNA reads TGTGCCAGCAGTGGAACAGGGGACAGAGGTGGTACCCAGTACTTC.